These 27 T cell receptor beta chains originate from one sample sequenced in a study of blood T cell repertoires in COVID-19. The data were produced by immunoSEQ multiplex PCR, yet TCRdb's version contains in-frame clones alone and is incomplete. Altogether 200,000 to 250,000 clones are present, roughly 80% being singletons, with the ten largest covering approximately 10%. Sample: peripheral blood. These receptors originate from a woman older than 75 with COVID-19, enrolled during active disease.

CDR3 region: CASRTGDGNTEAFF. The CDR3 DNA reads TGTGCCAGCAGGACAGGTGACGGGAACACTGAAGCTTTCTTT. This chain joins TRBV6-5 and TRBJ1-1; tentative D call: TRBD1 (6 bases). The CDR3 is 14 amino acids. Germline CDR1 reads MNHEY; CDR2 reads SVGAGI. V shed 6 bases and J shed 1 base, with 12 bases lying between them.

The CDR3 protein is CASSTHGTSVVRQFF. The CDR3 DNA follows: TGTGCCAGCAGCACTCACGGGACTAGCGTAGTGAGGCAGTTCTTC. The chain recombines TRBV7-8 with TRBJ2-1, with 10 positions matching TRBD2. V shed 5 bases and J 12 bases; nucleotides not matched to a gene: 13. The CDR3 has 15 amino acids. Looked up from germline, CDR1 is SGHVS and CDR2 is FQNEAQ.

The rearrangement uses TRBV28 and TRBJ1-4; 7 nucleotides match TRBD1. Germline CDR1 is MDHEN and CDR2 is SYDVKM. Trimming cost V 5 bases and J 8 bases; bases outside gene matches: 8. The CDR3 sequence is 14 residues long. The chain's CDR3 is CASSINRGQEKLFF. CDR3 nucleotide sequence: TGTGCCAGCAGTATTAACAGGGGACAGGAAAAACTGTTTTTT.

This chain joins TRBV7-2 and TRBJ2-3; D may be TRBD1 (5 bases). Trimming removed 1 base from V and 2 bases from J, with 10 bases in between. Germline CDR1 reads SGHTA; CDR2 reads FQGNSA. The CDR3 has 15 residues. CDR3 nucleotide sequence: TGTGCCAGCAGCTTAGACCGACAGATCACAGATACGCAGTATTTT. Its protein product is CASSLDRQITDTQYF.

This chain uses TRBV6-2 or TRBV6-3 with TRBJ1-1; 7 bases agree with TRBD1. CDR1 MNHEY and CDR2 SVGEGT come from the germline V gene. V lost 5 bases, J lost 0 bases, and 9 bases stayed unmatched. The CDR3 sequence is 16 residues long. The CDR3 protein is CASSKQGPSLNTEAFF. DNA for the CDR3: TGTGCCAGCAGTAAACAGGGGCCGTCCCTGAACACTGAAGCTTTCTTT.

This rearrangement joins TRBV21-1 to TRBJ2-7; TRBD2, the table's D call, lacks a check against the DNA. TRBV21-1 constitutes a pseudogene. The CDR3 sequence is 14 residues long. This CDR3 reads CASSPTGDGYEQYV. The CDR3 DNA reads as TGTGCCAGCAGCCCGACGGGGGACGGGTACGAGCAGTACGTC.

The CDR3 protein is CASSYGQGSYGYTF. The CDR3, as DNA: TGTGCCAGCAGTTACGGACAGGGGTCCTATGGCTACACCTTC. The V call is TRBV6-2 or TRBV6-3, the J call TRBJ1-2; the match to TRBD1 covers 9 bases. The CDR3 covers 14 residues. Germline V gene data show CDR1 as MNHEY and CDR2 as SVGEGT. Unmatched junction bases numbered 2, after V lost 2 bases and J lost 4 bases.

The chain is built from TRBV25-1 and TRBJ1-3; 7 positions agree with TRBD1. V was clipped by 6 bases and J by 0 bases; unmatched bases: 5. Germline loops: CDR1 MGHDK, CDR2 SYGVNS. This CDR3 has 15 residues. DNA for the CDR3: TGTGCCAGCAGCCCAGGGGGGAGCTCTGGAAACACCATATATTTT. Its protein product is CASSPGGSSGNTIYF.

The chain is built from TRBV9 and TRBJ2-3; weak D call: TRBD2 (6 bases). CDR1 and CDR2 from the germline V gene are SGDLS and YYNGEE. Trimming removed 4 bases at V and 9 bases at J, with 12 bases between. The CDR3 spans 12 residues. CDR3 loop: CASSPLAGTQYF. Written as DNA, the CDR3 is TGTGCCAGCAGCCCACTAGCAGGCACGCAGTATTTT. Full variable domain (remainder filled in from reference TRBV9 and TRBJ2-3): DSGVTQTPKHLITATGQRVTLRCSPRSGDLSVYWYQQSLDQGLQFLIQYYNGEERAKGNILERFSAQQFPDLHSELNLSSLELGDSALYFCASSPLAGTQYFGPGTRLTVL.

CDR3 nucleotides: TGTGCCACCAGCAGAGGCCGGGACAGTCCCGGGGAGCTGTTTTTT. Its translation: CATSRGRDSPGELFF. This sequence joins TRBV15 and TRBJ2-2; 7 nucleotides align to TRBD1. CDR3 length equals 15 residues. CDR1 is LNHNV and CDR2 is YYDKDF in the germline V gene (reference sequence). V shed 1 base, J shed 6 bases, and the junction held 5 bases outside the gene matches.

This chain joins TRBV6-5 and TRBJ1-1; TRBD1 aligns across 8 bases. The germline CDR1 and CDR2 sequences are MNHEY and SVGAGI. V was clipped by 5 bases and J by 1 base; unmatched bases: 3. The length of the CDR3 is 14 residues. The chain's CDR3 is CASSQGAENTEAFF. The CDR3 DNA follows: TGTGCCAGCAGTCAGGGGGCCGAGAACACTGAAGCTTTCTTT.

This clone was counted once. J is TRBJ2-1 and V is TRBV2, with 8 bases fitting TRBD2. CDR1 SNHLY and CDR2 FYNNEI come from the germline V gene. V lost 8 bases, J lost 2 bases, and 8 bases stayed unmatched. The CDR3 loop spans 15 amino acids. Written as DNA, the CDR3 is TGTGCCAGCCGAGCGCGGGGGGCCGCCTACAATGAGCAGTTCTTC. It codes for CASRARGAAYNEQFF.

The rearrangement joins TRBV7-8 to TRBJ1-5; 8 bases agree with TRBD1. Germline CDR1 is SGHVS and CDR2 is FQNEAQ. The CDR3 loop spans 16 amino acids. V dropped 4 bases and J dropped 4; count of bases not matched to a gene: 9. The CDR3 DNA follows: TGTGCCAGCAGCTCCGGGACAGGCTCTGCGAATCAGCCCCAGCATTTT. Its protein is CASSSGTGSANQPQHF. Variable domain in full (rest from reference TRBV7-8 and TRBJ1-5): GAGVSQSPRYKVAKRGQDVALRCDPISGHVSLFWYQQALGQGPEFLTYFQNEAQLDKSGLPSDRFFAERPEGSVSTLKIQRTQQEDSAVYLCASSSGTGSANQPQHFGDGTRLSIL.

The chain combines TRBV24-1 with TRBJ2-3; 13 nucleotides align to TRBD2. J gave up 4 bases and V 4 bases, and 4 bases lay outside the gene matches. The CDR3 is 16 residues long. Per the germline V gene, CDR1 is KGHDR and CDR2 is SFDVKD. DNA of the CDR3: TGTGCCACCAGTGAGACTAGCGGGGGGTTGTCAGATACGCAGTATTTT. It codes for CATSETSGGLSDTQYF.

The chain links TRBV7-2 to TRBJ2-7, with D possibly being TRBD1 (5 bases). Germline CDR1 reads SGHTA; CDR2 reads FQGNSA. Trimming took off 3 bases at V and 5 bases at J, with 8 bases between the two ends. The CDR3 length is 12 residues. The CDR3 region has the DNA TGTGCCAGCAGCTTTTCCAGGGACGAGCAGTACTTC. Translation: CASSFSRDEQYF.

The chain recombines TRBV2 with TRBJ1-5, with a tentative D call TRBD1 (5 bases). Germline V gene sequence: CDR1 SNHLY, CDR2 FYNNEI. The CDR3 has 13 residues. V was pared by 7 bases and J by 1 base, with 8 bases between. The CDR3 bases are TGTGCCAGCACTCGGACAAGCAATCAGCCCCAGCATTTT. This encodes CASTRTSNQPQHF.

This sequence joins TRBV19 and TRBJ1-1; D gene unclear. The CDR3 has 15 amino acids. CDR1 is LNHDA, CDR2 SQIVND, per germline (reference sequence). The V and J ends lost 11 bases and 0 bases respectively, with 19 bases between them. CDR3 sequence (DNA): TGTGCCTCAAGTGTGGGAGTTTCAATGAACACTGAAGCTTTCTTT. Protein: CASSVGVSMNTEAFF.

A remark on this clone: Compared with germline, one end of the junction differs, possibly owing to a read error. Other nucleotide sequences from this sample produce the same CDR3. The chain recombines TRBV6-2 or TRBV6-3 with TRBJ1-4, with TRBD1 matching 9 bases. This CDR3 comprises 15 residues. Germline CDR1 and CDR2: MNHEY and SVGEGT. The CDR3 DNA follows: TGCGCCAGCAGTTACTCTGGGACAGGGAATGAAAAACTGTTTTTT. It yields the protein CASSYSGTGNEKLFF.

The J gene is TRBJ1-1, the V gene TRBV27; D is undetermined. Trimming took off 5 bases at V and 2 bases at J, with 15 bases between the two ends. The CDR3 sequence is 15 residues long. CDR1 is MNHEY and CDR2 is SMNVEV in the germline V gene (reference sequence). CDR3 coding DNA: TGTGCCAGCAGTCGCGAAGGACGGGGAAACACTGAAGCTTTCTTT. Amino acid sequence: CASSREGRGNTEAFF.

V gene TRBV6-5 combines with J gene TRBJ2-5; 12 positions match TRBD1. Germline V lookup: CDR1 MNHEY, CDR2 SVGAGI. There are 14 residues in the CDR3. The V segment lost 6 bases and the J segment 5 bases; nucleotides outside the gene matches: 4. The CDR3 loop reads CASSGTGGRETQYF. In nucleotides, the CDR3 is TGTGCCAGCAGCGGGACAGGGGGCCGGGAGACCCAGTACTTC.

The chain recombines TRBV11-2 with TRBJ2-1; 7 bases align to TRBD1. The CDR3 consists of 13 residues. V trimming: 0 bases; J trimming: 16 bases; junction bases outside the gene matches: 9. Germline V lookup: CDR1 SGHAT, CDR2 FQNNGV. The CDR3 DNA sequence: TGTGCCAGCAGCTTAGAGAGGACAGGTTTAGAATTCTTC. It codes for CASSLERTGLEFF.

The chain has TRBV28 and TRBJ1-3, with a weak D call TRBD1 (6 bases). The V end was cut by 6 bases, the J end by 5 bases, with 14 bases between. CDR1 MDHEN and CDR2 SYDVKM come from the germline V gene. The CDR3 loop spans 14 amino acids. The DNA for the CDR3 is TGTGCCAGCAGCCCAGGGGACCGAAGAAACACCATATATTTT. Residues: CASSPGDRRNTIYF.

J is TRBJ1-2 and V is TRBV7-9; 8 bases are a match to TRBD1. V dropped 4 bases and J dropped 5; count of bases not matched to a gene: 9. Germline V gene lookup returns CDR1 SEHNR and CDR2 FQNEAQ (reference sequence). CDR3 length equals 15 residues. CDR3 sequence: CASSYLDRGLYGYTF. The CDR3 bases are TGTGCCAGCAGCTACCTCGACAGGGGCCTTTATGGCTACACCTTC.

The chain joins TRBV29-1 to TRBJ2-1, with D possibly TRBD1 on 6 matching bases. V lost 0 bases and J 12 bases, leaving 15 bases between the germline ends. The germline gives CDR1 SQVTM, CDR2 ANQGSEA. The CDR3 runs 13 residues. For the CDR3, the DNA is TGCAGCGTTGAAGATGGTGGGGGCCGTGTGCAGTTCTTC. Amino acids: CSVEDGGGRVQFF.

This clone was observed a handful of times. V usage is TRBV18 and J usage is TRBJ1-1; a weak D match, TRBD1 (5 bases). The germline V gene has CDR1 KGHSH and CDR2 LQKENI. Trimming took off 6 bases at V and 13 bases at J, with 18 bases between the two ends. This CDR3 comprises 12 residues. The CDR3 sequence: CASSFRGGSGFF. DNA of the CDR3: TGTGCCAGCTCCTTCCGCGGGGGTTCGGGTTTCTTT.

The chain couples TRBV9 to TRBJ2-1, with D possibly being TRBD2 (6 bases). Germline CDR1 reads SGDLS; CDR2 reads YYNGEE. V was trimmed by 0 bases and J by 6 bases, leaving 16 bases between them. CDR3 length: 16 residues. This CDR3 is CASSVDGGAMGNEQFF. DNA of the CDR3: TGTGCCAGCAGCGTAGACGGCGGGGCAATGGGCAATGAGCAGTTCTTC.

The CDR3 DNA reads as TGTGCCAGCAGTTCTTCAGGGCTAACTGGCTATGGCTACACCTTC. This codes for CASSSSGLTGYGYTF. The rearrangement joins TRBV28 to TRBJ1-2; TRBD1 is a possible D gene (5 bases). Germline V gene lookup returns CDR1 MDHEN and CDR2 SYDVKM. CDR3 size: 15 residues. Trimming cost V 4 bases and J 4 bases, with 16 bases left between them.